This T cell receptor beta chain derives from a study of blood T cell repertoires in COVID-19. Original handling: Reference gene primers were amplified, and this amplification served to estimate nucleated cell counts. Assay used: immunoSEQ multiplex PCR; TCRdb lists only in-frame clones, some missing. That table is the source of V, J and clone size, and D and trimming were worked out from the DNA. The sample has about 140,000 clones, approximately 88% seen once. The study recruited exposed participants who had met a COVID-19 case within 2 weeks before entry. Germline lookup yields CDR1 GTSNPN and CDR2 SVGIG (reference sequence). The CDR3 covers 12 residues. The J segment lost 7 bases and the V segment lost 3 bases, leaving 4 bases of the junction unmatched.

Sequencing input: PBMCs or T cells enriched from blood (not recorded which). The receptor was isolated from a man between 65 and 85 years old who had been exposed to COVID-19. The chain carries TRBV30 and TRBJ1-2, with TRBD1 matching 8 bases. The CDR3 here is CAWRVTGGGYTF. CDR3 in DNA: TGTGCCTGGAGGGTTACAGGGGGTGGCTACACCTTC. Combining the CDR3 with reference TRBV30 and TRBJ1-2 gives the whole variable domain SQTIHQWPATLVQPVGSPLSLECTVEGTSNPNLYWYRQAAGRGLQLLFYSVGIGQISSEVPQNLSASRPQDRQFILSSKKLLLSDSGFYLCAWRVTGGGYTFGSGTRLTVV.